This record covers a single T cell receptor (beta chain). Its specificity is not known. The study ran its PCR with 60 Vbeta and 13 Jbeta primers. Some clones are missing from TCRdb's copy, which holds only in-frame ones; the method was immunoSEQ multiplex PCR. This table holds under 95,000 clones, 60% to 85% found once. These data are taken from a study of cytomegalovirus exposure and HLA in healthy donors. Broader study findings: The classifier was said to identify cytomegalovirus status with high specificity and sensitivity.

This receptor was taken from a male donor in good health and CMV-seronegative. Sequences were obtained from PBMCs.

As DNA, the CDR3 is TGCGCCAGCAGCCAAGATGGGGCAGGTAATTGGTCCCTCCACTTT. This sequence encodes CASSQDGAGNWSLHF. V and J are TRBV4-1 and TRBJ1-6, with a possible D match to TRBD1 (5 bases). The CDR3 runs to 15 residues. CDR1 and CDR2 from the germline V gene are MGHRA and YSYEKL. Deletions cut 0 bases from V and 14 bases from J, with 17 bases between.